Each of the 4 T cell receptor beta chains below was sequenced from the same sample in a study of T-cell reconstitution after alpha-beta-depleted transplantation in children. Molecular barcoding with unique molecular identifiers was used for the TCRbeta library. TCRdb fed the PCR reads into MiXCR, producing one record per CDR3 protein. The sample consists of tens of thousands of distinct CDR3 sequences, about a tenth of them appearing once. Specimen: PBMCs, mostly from graft donor cells, collected 60 days after TCRalphabeta/CD19-depleted stem cell transplant. These receptors were obtained from a male patient between 2 and 10 years old who had a stem cell transplant for chronic granulomatous disease, so the T cells may come from the graft donor.

This clonotype turned up a few times. The gene calls are TRBV30 and TRBJ2-6, with 7 bases that match TRBD2. J was trimmed by 2 bases and V by 0 bases; bases with no gene match: 7. Germline V gene lookup returns CDR1 GTSNPN and CDR2 SVGIG (reference sequence). The CDR3 is 17 residues long. DNA of the CDR3: TGTGCCTGGAGTGTCGGACTAGGGATCGCTGGGGCCAACGTCCTGACTTTC. It encodes CAWSVGLGIAGANVLTF.

This rearrangement joins TRBV2 to TRBJ1-2, with 9 bases fitting TRBD1. The CDR3 has 14 amino acids. Germline V CDR1 and CDR2: SNHLY, FYNNEI. J lost 5 bases, V lost 6 bases, and 7 bases had no gene match. The DNA of the CDR3 is TGTGCCAGCAGGGCCTCCGGGACAGGGTATGGCTACACCTTC. Translating gives CASRASGTGYGYTF.

This clonotype has more than one count but fewer than ten. CDR3 sequence: CSAPLVRGYTF. In nucleotides, the CDR3 is TGCAGTGCCCCACTCGTGAGAGGCTACACCTTC. The rearrangement joins TRBV20-1 to TRBJ1-2, with D unclear. CDR3 length: 11 amino acids. The V gene lost 6 bases and the J gene lost 8 bases, with 13 bases spanning the gap. Germline V gene lookup returns CDR1 DFQATT and CDR2 SNEGSKA (reference sequence).

The gene calls are TRBV27 and TRBJ2-7, with D tentatively TRBD1 (5 bases). CDR3 size: 14 residues. V lost 5 bases and J 2 bases, leaving 13 bases between the germline ends. Germline CDR1 is MNHEY and CDR2 is SMNVEV (reference sequence). The CDR3: CASSPRPTAYEQYF. The CDR3 DNA reads as TGTGCCAGCAGTCCCCGTCCGACAGCCTACGAGCAGTACTTC.